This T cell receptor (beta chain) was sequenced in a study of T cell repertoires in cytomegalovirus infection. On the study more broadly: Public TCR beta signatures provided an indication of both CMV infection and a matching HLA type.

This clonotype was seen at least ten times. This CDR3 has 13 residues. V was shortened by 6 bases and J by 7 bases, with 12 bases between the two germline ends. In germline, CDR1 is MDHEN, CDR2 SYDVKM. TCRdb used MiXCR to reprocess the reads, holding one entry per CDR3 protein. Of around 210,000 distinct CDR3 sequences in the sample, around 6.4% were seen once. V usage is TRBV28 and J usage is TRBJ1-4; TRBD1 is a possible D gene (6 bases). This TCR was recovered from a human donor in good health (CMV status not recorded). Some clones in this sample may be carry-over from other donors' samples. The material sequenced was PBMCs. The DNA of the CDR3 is TGTGCCAGCAGCCGGGGGACAAGTGAAAAACTGTTTTTT. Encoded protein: CASSRGTSEKLFF. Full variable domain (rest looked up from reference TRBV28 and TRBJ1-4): DVKVTQSSRYLVKRTGEKVFLECVQDMDHENMFWYRQDPGLGLRLIYFSYDVKMKEKGDIPEGYSVSREKKERFSLILESASTNQTSMYLCASSRGTSEKLFFGSGTQLSVL.